This TCR beta chain was sequenced during a study of shared clonotypes between healthy human individuals. About this clone itself: The antigen remains unidentified.

The authors' processing: Junction-only immunoSEQ sequences carried no quality scores, so filtering differed. The protocol was immunoSEQ multiplex PCR, while the TCRdb copy is restricted to in-frame clones and leaves out a portion. The V and J calls and clone size are taken from that table; D and trimming were inferred from the DNA. This table has just over 2,000,000 clones, 85% to 95% appearing once. Overall study results and limits: The researchers took only blood, and tissue repertoires probably look different.

The specimen sequenced was naive CD4+ T cells sorted from blood. Specified subset: CD45RA+ positively selected. This TCR derives from a man between 18 and 29 years old in good health.

The CDR3 sequence is CATSFEGISSYEQYF. CDR3 in DNA: TGTGCCACGTCTTTTGAGGGGATCAGCTCCTACGAGCAGTACTTC. The chain is built from TRBV10-3 and TRBJ2-7; D is perhaps TRBD1 or TRBD2 (5 bases each). This CDR3 contains 15 residues. V lost 10 bases and J lost 0, with 19 bases in between. Germline-derived CDR1 and CDR2 are ENHRY and SYGVKD.